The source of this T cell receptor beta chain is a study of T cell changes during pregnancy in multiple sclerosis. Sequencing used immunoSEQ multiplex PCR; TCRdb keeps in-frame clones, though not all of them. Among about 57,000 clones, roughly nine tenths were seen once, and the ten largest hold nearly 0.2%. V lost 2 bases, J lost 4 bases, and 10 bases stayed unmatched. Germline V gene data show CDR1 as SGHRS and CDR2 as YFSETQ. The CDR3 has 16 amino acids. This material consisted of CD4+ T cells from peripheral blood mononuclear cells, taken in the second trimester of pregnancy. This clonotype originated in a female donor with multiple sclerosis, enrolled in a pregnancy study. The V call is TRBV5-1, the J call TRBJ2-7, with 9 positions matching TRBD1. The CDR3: CASSLLPGQGVYEQYF. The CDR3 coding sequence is TGCGCCAGCAGCTTACTGCCGGGACAGGGAGTTTACGAGCAGTACTTC.